This TCR beta chain was captured in a study of blood T cells in healthy people across ages. This clonotype has ten or more counts. In germline, CDR1 is SGHRS, CDR2 YFSETQ. The germline V and J ends were trimmed by 6 bases and 5 bases, with 13 bases remaining between them. CDR3 length: 13 residues. Combining a sample-barcoded 5' primer with a J-beta primer mix, a second PCR ran for about 7 to 11 cycles. One entry per CDR3 protein results from TCRdb running MiXCR on the 5' RACE reads. This sample has over 500,000 distinct CDR3 sequences, with around 50% found just once. The chain carries TRBV5-1 and TRBJ2-3; TRBD1 or TRBD2 may be the D gene (6 bases each). The TCR was taken from a woman older than 75 in good health. The source material was blood. CDR3 region: CASTGRGVDTQYF. The CDR3 DNA is TGCGCCAGCACCGGTAGGGGGGTAGATACGCAGTATTTT.